These T cell receptor beta chains were read from a single sample in a study of T cell responses to AZD1222 COVID-19 vaccine. Only in-frame clones appear in the TCRdb table, and some are missing; sequencing was by immunoSEQ multiplex PCR. The sample lists some 99,000 clones; approximately 84% were seen once. Here the sequenced sample was peripheral blood, taken 28 days after the second AZD1222 dose. These receptors all come from an adult who received the AZD1222 COVID-19 vaccine. CDR3s include the opening cysteine and the closing phenylalanine or tryptophan. D genes are given only for firm matches. Part of the rows lack a size; the others show once, few, many or a class for expanded clones.

TRBV7-2	-	TRBD1	TRBJ1-1	CASSLGVDPGQGAAFF	TGTGCCAGCAGCTTAGGGGTTGACCCGGGACAGGGGGCAGCTTTCTTT
TRBV5-1	once	-	TRBJ2-1	CASSLEGFTYNEQFF	TGCGCCAGCAGCCTGGAGGGCTTTACCTACAATGAGCAGTTCTTC
TRBV27	-	-	TRBJ1-5	CASSLAATQGKNQPQHF	TGTGCCAGCAGTTTAGCCGCCACCCAGGGCAAAAATCAGCCCCAGCATTTT
TRBV12-3/TRBV12-4	-	TRBD1	TRBJ1-2	CASILDRRGGYTF	TGTGCCAGCATCTTGGACAGGCGGGGAGGCTACACCTTC
TRBV2	-	-	TRBJ2-1	CASSVSPDYNEQFF	TGTGCCAGCAGTGTGAGTCCCGATTACAATGAGCAGTTCTTC
TRBV11-2	-	-	TRBJ1-2	CASSGEAYGYTF	TGTGCCAGCAGCGGCGAGGCATATGGCTACACCTTC
TRBV29-1	-	-	TRBJ1-1	CSVVRTPNTEAFF	TGCAGCGTTGTCAGGACTCCGAACACTGAAGCTTTCTTT
TRBV5-5	-	-	TRBJ2-7	CASSLLGWEQYF	TGTGCCAGCAGCTTACTAGGGTGGGAGCAGTACTTC
TRBV9	-	-	TRBJ2-1	CASSRLPGAETYNEQFF	TGTGCCAGCAGCCGTCTCCCAGGGGCCGAAACCTACAATGAGCAGTTCTTC
TRBV7-2	-	-	TRBJ2-5	CASSPTGARETQYF	TGTGCCAGCAGCCCAACGGGGGCAAGAGAGACCCAGTACTTC
TRBV5-1	-	TRBD1	TRBJ1-2	CASSLGQGIGYGYTF	TGCGCCAGCAGCTTAGGACAGGGGATAGGCTATGGCTACACCTTC
TRBV4-1	-	-	TRBJ1-6	CASRAQGQGSPLHF	TGCGCCAGCAGGGCACAGGGACAAGGTTCACCCCTCCACTTT
TRBV4-3	-	-	TRBJ2-7	CASSQDRAGPYEQYF	TGCGCCAGCAGCCAAGATAGGGCAGGACCCTACGAGCAGTACTTC
TRBV11-3	-	TRBD2	TRBJ2-1	CASSPLGGELENEQFF	TGTGCCAGCAGCCCCTTGGGGGGGGAGTTGGAGAATGAGCAGTTCTTC
TRBV7-3	-	-	TRBJ1-6	CASSSTRNSPLHF	TGTGCCAGCAGCTCAACCAGAAATTCACCCCTCCACTTT
TRBV5-1	-	TRBD2	TRBJ2-3	CASSLGTSGGPRSTDTQYF	TGCGCCAGCAGCCTCGGGACTAGCGGAGGGCCCCGGAGCACAGATACGCAGTATTTT
TRBV7-8	-	-	TRBJ1-5	CASSKTPGERGQPQHF	TGTGCCAGCAGCAAGACACCAGGGGAACGGGGACAGCCCCAGCATTTT
TRBV11-2	-	-	TRBJ2-5	CASSLSPGQETQYF	TGTGCCAGCAGCTTATCTCCAGGCCAAGAGACCCAGTACTTC
TRBV9	once	TRBD2	TRBJ2-3	CASSVFSGTKADTQYF	TGTGCCAGCAGCGTCTTTAGCGGGACAAAGGCAGATACGCAGTATTTT
TRBV5-6	-	-	TRBJ2-5	CASSYPGVRETQYF	TGTGCCAGCAGCTATCCAGGGGTGAGGGAGACCCAGTACTTC
TRBV19	-	-	TRBJ2-1	CASRPSVLYNEQFF	TGTGCCAGTAGACCAAGTGTTTTATACAATGAGCAGTTCTTC
TRBV11-2	-	TRBD2	TRBJ2-3	CASSPRTSGGAGDTQYF	TGTGCCAGCAGCCCCCGGACTAGCGGGGGGGCTGGGGATACGCAGTATTTT
TRBV18	-	-	TRBJ2-5	CASSPPTFPGPRRETQYF	TGTGCCAGCTCACCACCTACATTCCCGGGACCAAGGCGTGAGACCCAGTACTTC
TRBV11-2	-	-	TRBJ2-7	CASSLRVLYEQYF	TGTGCCAGCAGCCTGAGGGTGCTCTACGAGCAGTACTTC
TRBV18	-	TRBD2	TRBJ2-3	CASSFTFPGLAGSTDTQYF	TGTGCCAGCTCCTTCACATTCCCGGGACTAGCGGGCAGCACAGATACGCAGTATTTT
TRBV7-6	-	TRBD1	TRBJ2-7	CASSWGQLYEQYF	TGTGCCAGCAGCTGGGGACAGCTCTACGAGCAGTACTTC
TRBV5-1	-	TRBD2	TRBJ2-7	CASSLSGSGGAVPYEQYF	TGCGCCAGCAGCTTGAGCGGTAGCGGGGGGGCCGTTCCCTACGAGCAGTACTTC
TRBV19	few	-	TRBJ1-1	CASKLWGNTEAFF	TGTGCCAGTAAGCTGTGGGGGAACACTGAAGCTTTCTTT
TRBV19	-	-	TRBJ1-2	CASSNQVFGQVYTF	TGTGCCAGTAGTAACCAGGTGTTCGGACAAGTCTACACCTTC
TRBV5-1	-	TRBD2	TRBJ2-7	CASSLEGGLARREQYF	TGCGCCAGCAGCTTGGAAGGGGGACTAGCAAGACGCGAGCAGTACTTC
TRBV12-5	-	-	TRBJ1-1	CASGRGRNTEAFF	TGTGCTAGTGGACGGGGTAGAAACACTGAAGCTTTCTTT
TRBV11-2	-	-	TRBJ2-2	CASSSTGSGELFF	TGTGCCAGCAGCTCGACCGGGTCCGGGGAGCTGTTTTTT
TRBV2	once	TRBD2	TRBJ2-3	CASSVLAGEDTQYF	TGTGCCAGCAGTGTCTTAGCGGGGGAGGATACGCAGTATTTT
TRBV11-2	-	-	TRBJ2-7	CASSTSGTDYEQYF	TGTGCCAGCAGCACCTCCGGGACGGATTACGAGCAGTACTTC
TRBV18	-	-	TRBJ1-5	CASSPGRDQPQHF	TGTGCCAGCTCACCAGGGCGGGATCAGCCCCAGCATTTT
TRBV23-1	-	-	TRBJ1-2	CASSIGTENYGYTF	TGCGCCAGCAGTATAGGGACGGAGAACTATGGCTACACCTTC
TRBV30	-	-	TRBJ2-7	CAWRTNKESYEQYF	TGTGCCTGGAGGACGAATAAGGAGTCCTACGAGCAGTACTTC